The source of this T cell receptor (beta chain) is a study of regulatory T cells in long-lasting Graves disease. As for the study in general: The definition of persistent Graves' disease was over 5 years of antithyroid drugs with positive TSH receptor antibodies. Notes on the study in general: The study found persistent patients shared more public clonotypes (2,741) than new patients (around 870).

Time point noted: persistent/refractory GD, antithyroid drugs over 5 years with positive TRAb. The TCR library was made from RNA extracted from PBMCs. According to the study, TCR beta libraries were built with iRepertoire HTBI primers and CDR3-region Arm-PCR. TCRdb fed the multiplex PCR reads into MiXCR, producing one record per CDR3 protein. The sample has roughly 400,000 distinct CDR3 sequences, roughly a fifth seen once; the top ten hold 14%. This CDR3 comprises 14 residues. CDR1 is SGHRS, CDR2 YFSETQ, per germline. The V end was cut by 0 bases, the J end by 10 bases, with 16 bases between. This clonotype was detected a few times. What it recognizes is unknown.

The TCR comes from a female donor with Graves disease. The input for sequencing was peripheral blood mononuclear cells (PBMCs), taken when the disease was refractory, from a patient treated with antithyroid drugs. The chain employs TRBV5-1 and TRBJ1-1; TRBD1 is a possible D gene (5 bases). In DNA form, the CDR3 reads TGCGCCAGCAGCTTGGAGGCGCAGGGTAGTTTAGCTTTCTTT. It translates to CASSLEAQGSLAFF.